These 6 T cell receptor beta chains originate from one sample sequenced in a study of blood T cell repertoires in COVID-19. The table came from immunoSEQ multiplex PCR; TCRdb's copy has only in-frame clones and leaves some out. Of approximately 160,000 clones listed, about 80% are singletons. Sequenced input: peripheral blood. The receptors originated from a man between 65 and 85 years old who had recovered from COVID-19.

This clone occurred once. V usage is TRBV5-1 and J usage is TRBJ2-1; D possibly corresponds to TRBD2 (6 bases). The V gene lost 4 bases and the J gene lost 8 bases, with 22 bases spanning the gap. Germline V gives CDR1 SGHRS, CDR2 YFSETQ. The CDR3 contains 16 residues. The CDR3 DNA reads TGCGCCAGCAGCCTCCGCCGGGACTCCTCCGGCGATGAGCAGTTCTTC. Its translation is CASSLRRDSSGDEQFF.

The rearrangement joins TRBV15 to TRBJ1-6; TRBD1 is a possible D gene (5 bases). The V end was cut by 0 bases, the J end by 6 bases, with 9 bases between. The CDR3 covers 15 residues. The germline V gene encodes CDR1 LNHNV and CDR2 YYDKDF (reference sequence). The CDR3 protein is CATSREGRVNSPLHF. DNA of the CDR3: TGTGCCACCAGCAGAGAGGGGCGCGTTAATTCACCCCTCCACTTT. Using reference TRBV15 and TRBJ1-6 for the parts outside the CDR3, the full variable domain is DAMVIQNPRYQVTQFGKPVTLSCSQTLNHNVMYWYQQKSSQAPKLLFHYYDKDFNNEADTPDNFQSRRPNTSFCFLDIRSPGLGDTAMYLCATSREGRVNSPLHFGNGTRLTVT.

The V gene is TRBV5-6, the J gene TRBJ1-1; possible D gene TRBD1, 6 bases. Germline V gene data show CDR1 as SGHDT and CDR2 as YYEEEE. V shed 4 bases and J shed 4 bases, with 14 bases lying between them. The CDR3 is 14 amino acids. The DNA for the CDR3 is TGTGCCAGCAGCCTTCGACAGGAGGTCACTGAAGCTTTCTTT. Translated, it gives CASSLRQEVTEAFF. The complete variable domain, with remaining parts taken from reference TRBV5-6 and TRBJ1-1, reads DAGVTQSPTHLIKTRGQQVTLRCSPKSGHDTVSWYQQALGQGPQFIFQYYEEEERQRGNFPDRFSGHQFPNYSSELNVNALLLGDSALYLCASSLRQEVTEAFFGQGTRLTVV.

The chain recombines TRBV10-3 with TRBJ1-5; 7 nucleotides line up with TRBD1. The CDR3 loop spans 17 amino acids. With 0 bases clipped from V and 1 base from J, the junction kept 6 bases outside the gene matches. Germline V lookup: CDR1 ENHRY, CDR2 SYGVKD. The CDR3 DNA is TGTGCCATCAGTGAGTCCCAGGGGGGCAGAAGCAATCAGCCCCAGCATTTT. Translation gives CAISESQGGRSNQPQHF.

This clone was picked up many times. V is TRBV4-1 and J is TRBJ2-1; D unresolved. The germline V gene has CDR1 MGHRA and CDR2 YSYEKL. Between the trimmed V and J ends, which lost 0 bases and 7 bases, there was a span of 16 bases. CDR3 size: 16 residues. The CDR3: CASSQDVSWQQNEQFF. The CDR3 DNA reads as TGCGCCAGCAGCCAAGATGTTAGCTGGCAACAAAATGAGCAGTTCTTC.

The chain is built from TRBV29-1 and TRBJ1-1; the match to TRBD1 covers 8 bases. Germline CDR1 is SQVTM and CDR2 is ANQGSEA. The CDR3 has 15 amino acids. Trimming removed 7 bases from V and 1 base from J; junction bases left unmatched: 11. The DNA for the CDR3 is TGCAGCGGGGTAACCCAGGGGGCGCCGAACACTGAAGCTTTCTTT. Translation: CSGVTQGAPNTEAFF.